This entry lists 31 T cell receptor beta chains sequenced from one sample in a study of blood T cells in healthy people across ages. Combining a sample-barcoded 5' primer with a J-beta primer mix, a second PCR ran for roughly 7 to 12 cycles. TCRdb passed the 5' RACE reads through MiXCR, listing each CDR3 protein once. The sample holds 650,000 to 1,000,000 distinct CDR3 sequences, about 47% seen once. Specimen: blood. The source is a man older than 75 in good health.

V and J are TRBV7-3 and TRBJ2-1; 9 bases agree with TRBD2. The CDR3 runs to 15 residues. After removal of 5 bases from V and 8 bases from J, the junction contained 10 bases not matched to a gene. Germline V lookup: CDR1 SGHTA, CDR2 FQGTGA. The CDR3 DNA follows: TGTGCCAGCAGCATCGTCGGGACTAGCTCGGATGAGCAGTTCTTC. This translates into CASSIVGTSSDEQFF.

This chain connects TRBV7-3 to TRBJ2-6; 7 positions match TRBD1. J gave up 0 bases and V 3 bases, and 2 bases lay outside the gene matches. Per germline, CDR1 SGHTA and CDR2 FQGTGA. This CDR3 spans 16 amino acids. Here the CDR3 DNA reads TGTGCCAGCAGCTTCCCAGGGGGCTCTGGGGCCAACGTCCTGACTTTC. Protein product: CASSFPGGSGANVLTF.

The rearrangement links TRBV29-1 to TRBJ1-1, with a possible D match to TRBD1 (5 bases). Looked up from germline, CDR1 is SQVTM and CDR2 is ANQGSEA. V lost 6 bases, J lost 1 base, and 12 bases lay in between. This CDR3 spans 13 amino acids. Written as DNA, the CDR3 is TGCAGCGTGTGTCGGGGGGGGAACACTGAAGCTTTCTTT. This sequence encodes CSVCRGGNTEAFF.

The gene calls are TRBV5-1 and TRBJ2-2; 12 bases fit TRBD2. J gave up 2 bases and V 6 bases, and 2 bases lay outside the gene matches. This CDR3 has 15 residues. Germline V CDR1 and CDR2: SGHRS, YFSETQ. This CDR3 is CASTTSGSNTGELFF. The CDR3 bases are TGCGCCAGCACGACTAGCGGGAGTAACACCGGGGAGCTGTTTTTT. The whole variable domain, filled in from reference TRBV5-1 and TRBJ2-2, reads KAGVTQTPRYLIKTRGQQVTLSCSPISGHRSVSWYQQTPGQGLQFLFEYFSETQRNKGNFPGRFSGRQFSNSRSEMNVSTLELGDSALYLCASTTSGSNTGELFFGEGSRLTVL.

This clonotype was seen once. The CDR3 coding sequence is TGTGCCAGCAGTATAGGGAGCACTGAAGCTTTCTTT. It translates to CASSIGSTEAFF. V is TRBV25-1 and J is TRBJ1-1; D is uncertain. The germline V and J ends were trimmed by 5 bases and 4 bases, with 8 bases remaining between them. CDR1 and CDR2 from the germline V gene are MGHDK and SYGVNS. This CDR3 spans 12 amino acids.

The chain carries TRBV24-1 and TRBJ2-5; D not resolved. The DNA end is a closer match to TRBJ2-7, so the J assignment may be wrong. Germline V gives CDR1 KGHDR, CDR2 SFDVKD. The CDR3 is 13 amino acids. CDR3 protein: CATSDTSGGEQYF. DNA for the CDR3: TGTGCCACCAGTGACACCTCGGGTGGCGAGCAGTACTTC.

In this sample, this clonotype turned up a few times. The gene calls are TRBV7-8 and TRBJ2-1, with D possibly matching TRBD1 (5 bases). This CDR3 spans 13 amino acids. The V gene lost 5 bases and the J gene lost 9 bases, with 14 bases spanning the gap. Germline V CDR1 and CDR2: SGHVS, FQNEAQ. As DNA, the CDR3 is TGTGCCAGCAGCCCCTCTAGGGGCGGTGAGCAGTTCTTC. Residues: CASSPSRGGEQFF.

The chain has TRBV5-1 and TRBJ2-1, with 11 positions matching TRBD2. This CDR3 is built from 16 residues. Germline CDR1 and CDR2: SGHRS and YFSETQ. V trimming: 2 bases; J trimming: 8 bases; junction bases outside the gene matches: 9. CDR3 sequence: CASSLLAGVGGDEQFF. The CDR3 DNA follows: TGCGCCAGCAGCTTACTAGCGGGAGTAGGCGGCGATGAGCAGTTCTTC.

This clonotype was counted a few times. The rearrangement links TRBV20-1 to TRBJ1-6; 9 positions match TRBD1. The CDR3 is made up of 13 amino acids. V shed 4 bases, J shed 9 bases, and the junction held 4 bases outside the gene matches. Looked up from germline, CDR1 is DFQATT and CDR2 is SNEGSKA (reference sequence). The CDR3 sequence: CSATGQGTSPLHF. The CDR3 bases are TGCAGTGCTACGGGACAGGGCACTTCACCCCTCCACTTT.

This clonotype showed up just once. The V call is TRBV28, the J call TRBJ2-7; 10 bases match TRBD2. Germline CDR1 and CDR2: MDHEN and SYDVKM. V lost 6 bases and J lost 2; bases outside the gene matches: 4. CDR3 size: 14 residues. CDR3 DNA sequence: TGTGCCAGCAGGGGGACTAGCGAGGCCTACGAGCAGTACTTC. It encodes CASRGTSEAYEQYF. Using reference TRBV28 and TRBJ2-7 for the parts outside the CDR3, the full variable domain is DVKVTQSSRYLVKRTGEKVFLECVQDMDHENMFWYRQDPGLGLRLIYFSYDVKMKEKGDIPEGYSVSREKKERFSLILESASTNQTSMYLCASRGTSEAYEQYFGPGTRLTVT.

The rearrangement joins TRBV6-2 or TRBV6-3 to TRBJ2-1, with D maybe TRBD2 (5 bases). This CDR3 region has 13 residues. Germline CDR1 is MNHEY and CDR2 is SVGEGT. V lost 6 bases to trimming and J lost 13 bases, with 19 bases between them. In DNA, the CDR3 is TGTGCCAGCAGAATAACTAGAGTGGAGACCCAGTTCTTC. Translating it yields CASRITRVETQFF.

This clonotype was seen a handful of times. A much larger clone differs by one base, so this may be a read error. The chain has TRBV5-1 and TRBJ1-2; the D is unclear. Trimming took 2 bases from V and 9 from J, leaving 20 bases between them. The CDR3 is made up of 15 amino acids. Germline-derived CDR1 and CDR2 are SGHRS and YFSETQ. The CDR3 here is CASSLNGVEGGSYTF. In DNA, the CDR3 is TGCGCCAGCAGCTTAAACGGAGTTGAGGGCGGAAGCTACACCTTC.

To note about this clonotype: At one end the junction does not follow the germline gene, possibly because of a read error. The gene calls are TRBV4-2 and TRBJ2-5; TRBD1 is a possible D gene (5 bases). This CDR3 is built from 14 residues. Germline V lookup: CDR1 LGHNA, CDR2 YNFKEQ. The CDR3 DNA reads TGTGCCAGCGGCCAAGAGTCCAGGGTCCTGGCCCAGTACTTC. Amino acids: CASGQESRVLAQYF.

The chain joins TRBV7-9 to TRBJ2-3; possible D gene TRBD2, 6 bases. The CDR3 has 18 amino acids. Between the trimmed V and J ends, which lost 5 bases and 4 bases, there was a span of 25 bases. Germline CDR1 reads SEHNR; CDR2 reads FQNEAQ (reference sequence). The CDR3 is CASSPRGRSREFADTQYF. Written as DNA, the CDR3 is TGTGCCAGCAGCCCGCGTGGCCGATCCCGGGAGTTCGCAGATACGCAGTATTTT.

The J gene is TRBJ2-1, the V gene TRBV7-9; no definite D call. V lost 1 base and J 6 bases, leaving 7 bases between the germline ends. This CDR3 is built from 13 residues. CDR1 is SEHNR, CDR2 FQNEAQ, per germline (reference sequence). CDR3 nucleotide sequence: TGTGCCAGCAGCTTAGGAGGTATCAATGAGCAGTTCTTC. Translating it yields CASSLGGINEQFF. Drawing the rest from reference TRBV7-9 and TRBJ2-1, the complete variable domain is DTGVSQNPRHKITKRGQNVTFRCDPISEHNRLYWYRQTLGQGPEFLTYFQNEAQLEKSRLLSDRFSAERPKGSFSTLEIQRTEQGDSAMYLCASSLGGINEQFFGPGTRLTVL.

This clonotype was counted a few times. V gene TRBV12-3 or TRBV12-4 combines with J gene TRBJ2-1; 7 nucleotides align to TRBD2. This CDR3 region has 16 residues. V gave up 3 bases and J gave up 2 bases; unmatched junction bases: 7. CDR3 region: CASSLDLAEPYNEQFF. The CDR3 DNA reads TGTGCCAGCAGTTTGGATCTAGCGGAGCCCTACAATGAGCAGTTCTTC.

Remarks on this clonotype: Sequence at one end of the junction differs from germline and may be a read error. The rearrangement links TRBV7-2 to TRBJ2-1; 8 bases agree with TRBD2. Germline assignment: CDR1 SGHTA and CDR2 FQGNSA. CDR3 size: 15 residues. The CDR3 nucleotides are TGTGCCAGCAGTTTAGCGGGACGGATTTTCGATGAGCAGTTCTTC. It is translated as CASSLAGRIFDEQFF. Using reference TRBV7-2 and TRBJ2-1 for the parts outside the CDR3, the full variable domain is GAGVSQSPSNKVTEKGKDVELRCDPISGHTALYWYRQSLGQGLEFLIYFQGNSAPDKSGLPSDRFSAERTGGSVSTLTIQRTQQEDSAVYLCASSLAGRIFDEQFFGPGTRLTVL.

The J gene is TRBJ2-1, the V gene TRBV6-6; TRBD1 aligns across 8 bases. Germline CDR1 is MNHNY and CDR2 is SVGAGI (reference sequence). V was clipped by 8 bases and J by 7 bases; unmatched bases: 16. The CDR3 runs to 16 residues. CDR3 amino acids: CASGFLDRGWGNEQFF. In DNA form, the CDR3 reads TGTGCCAGCGGTTTTCTAGACAGGGGCTGGGGAAATGAGCAGTTCTTC.

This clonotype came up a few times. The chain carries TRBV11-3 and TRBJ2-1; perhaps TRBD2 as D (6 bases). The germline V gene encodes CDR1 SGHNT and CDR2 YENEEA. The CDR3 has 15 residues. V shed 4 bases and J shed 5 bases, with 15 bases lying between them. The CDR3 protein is CASSSRLGGDNEQFF. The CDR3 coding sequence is TGTGCCAGCAGCTCCCGGCTCGGCGGGGACAATGAGCAGTTCTTC.

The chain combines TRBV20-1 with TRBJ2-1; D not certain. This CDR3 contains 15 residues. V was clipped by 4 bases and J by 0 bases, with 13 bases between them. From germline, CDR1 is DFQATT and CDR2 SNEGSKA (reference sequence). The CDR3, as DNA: TGCAGTGCTAAGGTACGGAAGTTCTCCTACAATGAGCAGTTCTTC. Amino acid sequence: CSAKVRKFSYNEQFF.

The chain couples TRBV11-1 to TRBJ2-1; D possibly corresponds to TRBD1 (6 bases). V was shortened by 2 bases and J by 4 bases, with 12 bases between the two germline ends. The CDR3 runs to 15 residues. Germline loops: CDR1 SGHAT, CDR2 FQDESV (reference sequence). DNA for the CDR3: TGTGCCAGCAGCTTACGCTGGGGGCCGTACAATGAGCAGTTCTTC. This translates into CASSLRWGPYNEQFF.

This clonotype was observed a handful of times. DNA for the CDR3: TGTGCCGCCGGAGGGGGGCTAAACTACAATGAGCAGTTCTTC. Its translation: CAAGGGLNYNEQFF. The chain combines TRBV6-2 or TRBV6-3 with TRBJ2-1, with D possibly being TRBD1 or TRBD2 (6 bases each). CDR1 is MNHEY and CDR2 is SVGEGT in the germline V gene. The CDR3 length is 14 residues. Deletions cut 11 bases from V and 3 bases from J, with 17 bases between.

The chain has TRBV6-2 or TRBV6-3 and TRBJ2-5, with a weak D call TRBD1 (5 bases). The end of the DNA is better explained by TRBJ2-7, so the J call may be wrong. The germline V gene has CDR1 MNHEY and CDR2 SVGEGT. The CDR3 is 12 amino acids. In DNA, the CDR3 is TGTGCCAGCAGTTACTGGGGCGGCGAGCAGTACTTC. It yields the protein CASSYWGGEQYF.

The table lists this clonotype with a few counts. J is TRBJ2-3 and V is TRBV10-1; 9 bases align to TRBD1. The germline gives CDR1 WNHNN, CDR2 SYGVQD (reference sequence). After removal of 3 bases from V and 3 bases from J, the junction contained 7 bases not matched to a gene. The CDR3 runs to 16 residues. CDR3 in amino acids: CASSDSTGGSTDTQYF. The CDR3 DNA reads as TGCGCCAGCAGTGACTCCACAGGGGGCTCAACAGATACGCAGTATTTT.

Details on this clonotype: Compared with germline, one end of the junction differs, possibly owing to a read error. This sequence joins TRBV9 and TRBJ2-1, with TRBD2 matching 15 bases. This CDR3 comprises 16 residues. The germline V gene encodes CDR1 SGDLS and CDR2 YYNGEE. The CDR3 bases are TGTGCCGGCAGCGCCTCCGGACTAGCGGGAGGGAATGAGCAGTTCTTC. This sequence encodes CAGSASGLAGGNEQFF.

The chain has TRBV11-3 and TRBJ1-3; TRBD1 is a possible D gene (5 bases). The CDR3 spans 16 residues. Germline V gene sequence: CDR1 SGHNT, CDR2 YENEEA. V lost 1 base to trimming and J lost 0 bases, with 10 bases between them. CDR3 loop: CASSLARQSSGNTIYF. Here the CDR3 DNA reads TGTGCCAGCAGCTTAGCTCGACAGAGCTCTGGAAACACCATATATTTT.

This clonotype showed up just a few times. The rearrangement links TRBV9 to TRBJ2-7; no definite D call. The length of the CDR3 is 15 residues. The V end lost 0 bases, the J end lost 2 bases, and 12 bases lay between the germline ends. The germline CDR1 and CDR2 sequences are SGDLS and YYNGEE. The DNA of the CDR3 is TGTGCCAGCAGCGTAGACCCTCGACCCACCTACGAGCAGTACTTC. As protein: CASSVDPRPTYEQYF.

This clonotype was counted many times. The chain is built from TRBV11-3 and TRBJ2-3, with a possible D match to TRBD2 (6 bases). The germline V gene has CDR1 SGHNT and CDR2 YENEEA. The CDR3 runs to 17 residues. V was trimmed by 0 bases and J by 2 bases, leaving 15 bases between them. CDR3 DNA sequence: TGTGCCAGCAGCTTAGAGCGGCTAGCGCACATCACAGATACGCAGTATTTT. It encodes CASSLERLAHITDTQYF.

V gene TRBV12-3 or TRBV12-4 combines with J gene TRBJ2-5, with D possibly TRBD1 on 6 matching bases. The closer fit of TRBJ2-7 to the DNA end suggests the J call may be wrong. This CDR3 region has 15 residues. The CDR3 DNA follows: TGTGCCAGCAGAGACGGGACATCGAGAGCCTACGAGCAGTACTTC. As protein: CASRDGTSRAYEQYF.

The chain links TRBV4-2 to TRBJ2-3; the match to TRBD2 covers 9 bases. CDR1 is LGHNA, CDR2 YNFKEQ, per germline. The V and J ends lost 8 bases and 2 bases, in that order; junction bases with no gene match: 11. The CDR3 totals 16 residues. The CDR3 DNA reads TGTGCCAGCGGGCCCGGGACTAGCCCCCACACAGATACGCAGTATTTT. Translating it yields CASGPGTSPHTDTQYF.

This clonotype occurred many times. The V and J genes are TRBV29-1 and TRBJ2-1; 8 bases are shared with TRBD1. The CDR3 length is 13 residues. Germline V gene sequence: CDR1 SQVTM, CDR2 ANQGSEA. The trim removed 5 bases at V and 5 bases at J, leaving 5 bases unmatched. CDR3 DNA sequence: TGCAGCGTTCCCGGACAGGGCAACAATGAGCAGTTCTTC. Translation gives CSVPGQGNNEQFF.